Shown below are 14 T cell receptor beta chains from a single sample sequenced in a study of personalized T cell therapy for brain tumors. These receptors are not linked to any known antigen. RNA from the peptide-stimulated T cells was the sequencing template. Profiling relied on immunoSEQ multiplex PCR, and the TCRdb table lists in-frame clones only, not all of them. The sample contains approximately 1,900 clones, more than 20% of which appear only once. Source material: a T cell product expanded with peptides in culture. The receptors shown here come from a human donor with medulloblastoma.

Comment on this clone: A read error may be the cause here, since a much bigger clone is one base away. The same CDR3 is also encoded by other DNA sequences in this sample. DNA for the CDR3: TGTGCCAGCTCACCATTAGCGGGAGAGAGCACAGATACACAGTATTTT. It yields the protein CASSPLAGESTDTQYF. The rearrangement uses TRBV18 and TRBJ2-3, with 9 positions matching TRBD2. CDR1 is KGHSH, CDR2 LQKENI, per germline. The CDR3 is 16 amino acids. Together with reference TRBV18 and TRBJ2-3, the CDR3 gives the full variable domain: NAGVMQNPRHLVRRRGQEARLRCSPMKGHSHVYWYRQLPEEGLKFMVYLQKENIIDESGMPKERFSAEFPKEGPSILRIQQVVRGDSAAYFCASSPLAGESTDTQYFGPGTRLTVL.

This clone was counted a single time. This chain connects TRBV4-1 to TRBJ2-1; D not resolved. The CDR3 spans 17 residues. CDR1 and CDR2 from the germline V gene are MGHRA and YSYEKL. The CDR3 loop is CPPSHPSQTRLYNEQFF. In nucleotides, the CDR3 is TGCCCCCCCAGCCACCCCTCCCAGACACGACTCTACAATGAGCAGTTCTTC.

This clone ranks as hyperexpanded. The gene calls are TRBV7-8 and TRBJ2-7; TRBD1 matches 9 bases. This CDR3 contains 16 residues. CDR1 and CDR2 (germline): SGHVS, FQNEAQ. V shed 5 bases, J shed 6 bases, and the junction held 14 bases outside the gene matches. The CDR3 is CASSSLGRTGVSEQYF. CDR3 DNA sequence: TGTGCCAGCAGCAGCTTAGGCCGGACAGGGGTCTCCGAGCAGTACTTC.

A few counts support this clone. The chain recombines TRBV18 with TRBJ1-4; D gene unclear. V lost 1 base to trimming and J lost 0 bases, with 3 bases between them. The germline CDR1 and CDR2 sequences are KGHSH and LQKENI. There are 14 residues in the CDR3. CDR3 coding DNA: TGTGCCAGCTCACCACTGTCAACTAATGAAAAACTGTTTTTT. Its translation: CASSPLSTNEKLFF.

The V gene is TRBV19, the J gene TRBJ1-1; D may be TRBD1 (6 bases). Trimming removed 5 bases at V and 4 bases at J, with 17 bases between. CDR1 LNHDA and CDR2 SQIVND come from the germline V gene (reference sequence). This CDR3 contains 15 residues. CDR3 DNA sequence: TGTGCCAGTAGTGCTGGAGGGGGGAGAAGCACTGAAGCTTTCTTT. It is translated as CASSAGGGRSTEAFF.

The chain links TRBV4-2 to TRBJ1-2; D remains ambiguous. Germline V gene sequence: CDR1 LGHNA, CDR2 YNFKEQ. This CDR3 contains 21 residues. With 0 bases removed from V and 8 bases from J, the gap between germline ends came to 34 bases. Here the CDR3 reads CASSQDIEAPSQTRGSAGYTF. CDR3 sequence (DNA): TGTGCCAGCAGCCAAGATATAGAGGCCCCATCTCAGACCCGAGGCTCTGCGGGCTACACCTTC.

V gene TRBV5-1 combines with J gene TRBJ2-7; 14 nucleotides agree with TRBD2. The germline CDR1 and CDR2 sequences are SGHRS and YFSETQ. This CDR3 is 15 amino acids long. The trim removed 4 bases at V and 4 bases at J, leaving 4 bases unmatched. The CDR3 reads CASSQTSGGGYEQYF. The CDR3 DNA follows: TGCGCCAGCAGCCAGACTAGCGGGGGGGGATACGAGCAGTACTTC.

The chain joins TRBV2 to TRBJ2-3; 9 bases align to TRBD2. The V gene's germline CDR1 is SNHLY and CDR2 FYNNEI. The ends lost 6 bases at V and 2 bases at J; junction bases unmatched: 3. The CDR3 length is 14 residues. In DNA form, the CDR3 reads TGTGCCAGCAGGCGGGAGGGAAACACAGATACGCAGTATTTT. It is translated as CASRREGNTDTQYF.

This clone was detected only a few times. The rearrangement links TRBV5-5 to TRBJ2-1; D gene unclear. Per germline, CDR1 SGHKS and CDR2 YYEKEE (reference sequence). CDR3 length: 20 amino acids. V lost 0 bases, J lost 2 bases, and 24 bases lay in between. This CDR3 reads CASSLGGFLGSRTTYNEQFF. The CDR3 DNA reads as TGTGCCAGCAGCTTGGGGGGATTCTTAGGTAGCCGGACCACCTACAATGAGCAGTTCTTC. Filled out from reference TRBV5-5 and TRBJ2-1, the complete variable domain reads DAGVTQSPTHLIKTRGQQVTLRCSPISGHKSVSWYQQVLGQGPQFIFQYYEKEERGRGNFPDRFSARQFPNYSSELNVNALLLGDSALYLCASSLGGFLGSRTTYNEQFFGPGTRLTVL.

There are a few counts of this clone. The V gene is TRBV18, the J gene TRBJ2-1; TRBD2 agrees at 10 bases. Germline V CDR1 and CDR2: KGHSH, LQKENI. The ends lost 2 bases at V and 1 base at J; junction bases unmatched: 11. The CDR3 has 19 amino acids. The CDR3 nucleotides are TGTGCCAGCTCACCAAGGGTAGAACTAGCGGGACTGTCCTACAATGAGCAGTTCTTC. Protein: CASSPRVELAGLSYNEQFF.

This clone was counted ten times or more. The chain recombines TRBV19 with TRBJ2-1; the D is unclear. The V end was cut by 2 bases, the J end by 5 bases, with 7 bases between. Germline lookup yields CDR1 LNHDA and CDR2 SQIVND (reference sequence). CDR3 length: 13 residues. The CDR3 DNA reads TGTGCCAGTAGTATAACAGATAACAATGAGCAGTTCTTC. Translation: CASSITDNNEQFF. Based on the CDR3 plus reference TRBV19 and TRBJ2-1, the full variable domain is DGGITQSPKYLFRKEGQNVTLSCEQNLNHDAMYWYRQDPGQGLRLIYYSQIVNDFQKGDIAEGYSVSREKKESFPLTVTSAQKNPTAFYLCASSITDNNEQFFGPGTRLTVL.

This clone is categorized as medium-sized. The chain joins TRBV14 to TRBJ2-7; no reliable D call. Germline V gene sequence: CDR1 SGHDN, CDR2 FVKESK. The CDR3 is 14 amino acids. V was shortened by 1 base and J by 3 bases, with 10 bases between the two germline ends. The DNA for the CDR3 is TGTGCCAGCAGCCAAGTTAAAGGCTTCTACGAGCAGTACTTC. Translation: CASSQVKGFYEQYF. The full variable domain, rest sourced from reference TRBV14 and TRBJ2-7, is EAGVTQFPSHSVIEKGQTVTLRCDPISGHDNLYWYRRVMGKEIKFLLHFVKESKQDESGMPNNRFLAERTGGTYSTLKVQPAELEDSGVYFCASSQVKGFYEQYFGPGTRLTVT.

This clone appeared many times. The gene calls are TRBV28 and TRBJ2-1, with D perhaps being TRBD1 or TRBD2 (5 bases each). This CDR3 spans 15 amino acids. CDR1 and CDR2 from the germline V gene are MDHEN and SYDVKM. The germline V and J ends were trimmed by 7 bases and 7 bases, with 20 bases remaining between them. CDR3 residues: CASNPRGLGTNEQFF. CDR3 bases: TGTGCCAGCAACCCCCGGGGCCTCGGTACTAATGAGCAGTTCTTC.

In this sample, this clone turned up many times. The chain links TRBV12-3 or TRBV12-4 to TRBJ1-1; perhaps TRBD1 as D (5 bases). CDR3 length equals 13 residues. Trimming took 8 bases from V and 7 from J, leaving 17 bases between them. The CDR3 DNA is TGTGCCAGCCTCTTACTCCAAAGGGGTGAAGCTTTCTTT. Amino acids: CASLLLQRGEAFF.